This TCR beta chain is from a study of beta chain features in type 1 diabetes. Whole-study context: All samples yielded about 100 million examined sorted cells.

As regards this clone: What it binds is unknown. Other DNA sequences of this sample code for an identical CDR3.

Regarding the study as a whole: The study found moderately but significantly shorter TCRB CDR3s in all four CD4+ subsets of Type 1 diabetes patients. The similarity of naive, central memory and Treg TCRB repertoires appeared greater among patients than among healthy donors. PCR may have favored shorter templates equally in patients and controls.

The authors reverse transcribed all of the isolated RNA, so sequencing captured expressed TCRB transcripts. The study sequenced naive, central memory and regulatory T cell samples to an average of roughly 3.8 million reads. Sequencing was performed with immunoSEQ multiplex PCR; in TCRdb, only in-frame clones are kept and a portion is missing. The sample has more than 120,000 clones; about 13% are singletons. The sequencing input was central memory CD4+ T cells from blood. This TCR came from a man aged 18-30 years with type 1 diabetes.

In DNA, the CDR3 is TGTGCCAGCACCTTCAGATCGGGGCGAAACGACGAGCAGTACTTC. Protein: CASTFRSGRNDEQYF. This chain links TRBV6-1 with TRBJ2-7, with D perhaps given as TRBD1 or TRBD2 (5 bases each). This CDR3 comprises 15 residues. Trimming pared 7 bases from V and 5 bases from J, leaving 21 bases between. Germline assignment: CDR1 MNHNS and CDR2 SASEGT.